Listed below are T cell receptor beta chains from one sample, sequenced in a study of CD8 T cells in Susac syndrome. Each CDR3 protein is one row after TCRdb ran MiXCR on the immunoSEQ multiplex PCR reads. Altogether approximately 160,000 distinct CDR3 sequences are present, about 90% being singletons, with the ten largest covering more than 0.07%. Sequencing was carried out using CD4+ T cells from PBMCs. The receptors were gathered from a human donor in good health. Each CDR3 is given with its conserved first and last residue. D genes are given only for firm matches. Not every row has a clone size; where given, it reads once, few, many or a size class.

v_gene,abundance,j_gene,d_gene,CDR3nt,CDR3aa
TRBV7-2,-,TRBJ2-5,TRBD2,TGTGCCAGCAGCCTGGGACTAGCGGGGGTAGAGACCCAGTACTTC,CASSLGLAGVETQYF
TRBV20-1,once,TRBJ2-5,TRBD2,TGCAGTGCGGAACTAGCGGGGGGGCAGGAGACCCAGTACTTC,CSAELAGGQETQYF
TRBV6-2/TRBV6-3,-,TRBJ2-7,TRBD2,TGTGCCAGCACCTCCCCGCGGGCTAGCGGAGACTACGAGCAGTACTTC,CASTSPRASGDYEQYF
TRBV7-9,-,TRBJ1-2,-,TGTGCCAGCAGCTTACAGGGTTACGATGGCTACACCTTC,CASSLQGYDGYTF
TRBV10-2,-,TRBJ1-5,-,TGCGCCAGCAGTGAGGGGGCCGATCAGCCCCAGCATTTT,CASSEGADQPQHF
TRBV20-1,-,TRBJ1-2,-,TGCAGTGCTAGAGAGAGGCGCAGATTAATCTATGGCTACACCTTC,CSARERRRLIYGYTF
TRBV30,-,TRBJ1-5,TRBD1,TGTGCCGGAGGGACAGCTTTGAATCAGCCCCAGCATTTT,CAGGTALNQPQHF
TRBV7-9,-,TRBJ1-1,-,TGTGCCAGCAGCTTTGGGGTTGGAGGCACTGAAGCTTTCTTT,CASSFGVGGTEAFF
TRBV30,-,TRBJ2-7,-,TGTGCCTGGAGTCGTCCAGGGTTGGTTTACGAGCAGTACTTC,CAWSRPGLVYEQYF
TRBV7-9,-,TRBJ1-4,-,TGTGCCAGCACCAAGGTCCGGAATGAAAAACTGTTTTTT,CASTKVRNEKLFF
TRBV4-3,-,TRBJ1-2,-,TGCGCCAGCAGCCACCGAGCTGAGACAGAGTATGGCTACACCTTC,CASSHRAETEYGYTF
TRBV4-3,-,TRBJ1-4,-,TGCGCCAGCAGCCAAGGCGGGGGGAATGAAAAACTGTTTTTT,CASSQGGGNEKLFF
TRBV13,-,TRBJ1-1,-,TGTGCCAGCAGCTTAGCCGCATGGCAGCTGAACACTGAAGCTTTCTTT,CASSLAAWQLNTEAFF
TRBV5-1,-,TRBJ2-7,TRBD2,TGCGCCAGCAGCGTGGGGGGGATCTCCTACGAGCAGTACTTC,CASSVGGISYEQYF
TRBV12-3/TRBV12-4,-,TRBJ2-7,-,TGTGCCAGCAGTTCCGGGCGTAGCTCCTACGAGCAGTACTTC,CASSSGRSSYEQYF
TRBV3-1,-,TRBJ1-1,TRBD1,TGTGCCAGCAGCCAACAGGACAGGACTGAAGCTTTCTTT,CASSQQDRTEAFF
TRBV3-1,-,TRBJ2-5,-,TGTGCCAGCAGCCAAGCGACCGGATCCGGATGGCCCCAGTACTTC,CASSQATGSGWPQYF
TRBV5-1,-,TRBJ2-2,-,TGCGCCAGCAGCTTGGGTAGAAGTTACACCGGGGAGCTGTTTTTT,CASSLGRSYTGELFF
TRBV5-4,-,TRBJ2-3,-,TGTGCCAGCAGCGCCCGGAACGGCACAGATACGCAGTATTTT,CASSARNGTDTQYF
TRBV19,-,TRBJ1-2,TRBD1,TGTGCCAGTAGTTTAGACAGGGCCTTTTATGGCTACACCTTC,CASSLDRAFYGYTF
TRBV5-4,-,TRBJ1-1,-,TGTGCCAGCAGCTCCCCGGCGAGGGACACTGAAGCTTTCTTT,CASSSPARDTEAFF
TRBV6-5,once,TRBJ2-3,TRBD2,TGTGCCAGCAGTTCCCGACTAGCGGGGACCTATAGCACAGATACGCAGTATTTT,CASSSRLAGTYSTDTQYF
TRBV5-4,-,TRBJ1-6,-,TGTGCCAGCAGCCCTATATTGGGGGGTTTGGATTCACCCCTCCACTTT,CASSPILGGLDSPLHF
TRBV20-1,-,TRBJ2-1,-,TGCAGTGCTAGAGATCATCGCAGGGGCCTTCACAATGAGCAGTTCTTC,CSARDHRRGLHNEQFF
TRBV6-1,-,TRBJ1-5,-,TGTGCCAGCAGTGAGGGACTATATCAGCCCCAGCATTTT,CASSEGLYQPQHF
TRBV30,-,TRBJ2-5,-,TGTGCCTGGGGGAAAGGGGGTCAAGGGACCCAGTACTTC,CAWGKGGQGTQYF
TRBV6-2/TRBV6-3,-,TRBJ1-1,-,TGTGCCAGCATAACCCGGGGGAATGTCGAGAGCACTGAAGCTTTCTTT,CASITRGNVESTEAFF
TRBV20-1,-,TRBJ2-7,TRBD2,TGCAGTGCTTCGCGGGAGGCGAGGGGAGAGCAGTACTTC,CSASREARGEQYF
TRBV6-1,-,TRBJ2-1,-,TGTGCCAGCAGTGTGACTGACTTAGCTGATGAGCAGTTCTTC,CASSVTDLADEQFF
TRBV18,-,TRBJ2-1,-,TGTGCCAGCTCACCTTACTCCCCTATCTCCTACAATGAGCAGTTCTTC,CASSPYSPISYNEQFF
TRBV29-1,-,TRBJ1-3,-,TGCAGCGCCGGTGGAGGCTCTGGAAACACCATATATTTT,CSAGGGSGNTIYF
TRBV5-4,-,TRBJ2-7,-,TGTGCCAGCAGCGCCGGATACTCCTACGAGCAGTACTTC,CASSAGYSYEQYF
TRBV20-1,once,TRBJ1-5,-,TGCAGTGCTAGAGTGGGGGGGAGCAATCAGCCCCAGCATTTT,CSARVGGSNQPQHF
TRBV24-1,-,TRBJ2-1,-,TGTGCCACCGGTTGGTCCGGACGTCGACCCTACAATGAGCAGTTCTTC,CATGWSGRRPYNEQFF
TRBV7-2,-,TRBJ2-3,-,TGTGCCAGCAGCTTTCGGGACGGCGGGGCAGATACGCAGTATTTT,CASSFRDGGADTQYF
TRBV28,-,TRBJ1-2,-,TGTGCCAGCAGAGTGACGGGGAGTGATGGCTACACCTTC,CASRVTGSDGYTF
TRBV4-1,-,TRBJ2-7,TRBD1,TGCGCCAGCAGCCAAGGGACAGGCCCCACCTACGAGCAGTACTTC,CASSQGTGPTYEQYF
TRBV6-1,-,TRBJ2-1,-,TGTGCCAGCAGTGAACCCGTGGATGAGCAGTTCTTC,CASSEPVDEQFF
TRBV7-8,-,TRBJ1-6,-,TGTGCCAGCAGCCCAAGGGGGACATCGTCGAGCTCCTATAATTCACCCCTCCACTTT,CASSPRGTSSSSYNSPLHF
TRBV7-2,-,TRBJ1-2,-,TGTGCCAGCAGCTTAGATCAGGGGAATTATGGCTACACCTTC,CASSLDQGNYGYTF
TRBV18,-,TRBJ1-2,-,TGTGCCAGCTCACCACGCGGGATGGAAGGGGGCTACACCTTC,CASSPRGMEGGYTF
TRBV6-5,-,TRBJ1-6,-,TGTGCCAGCACCTGGTTCGGAGGGTATAATTCACCCCTCCACTTT,CASTWFGGYNSPLHF
TRBV20-1,-,TRBJ1-2,TRBD1,TGCAGTGCTAGGACAGGGATTTATGGCTACACCTTC,CSARTGIYGYTF
TRBV28,-,TRBJ2-1,-,TGTGCCAGCAGTTTACGGCGGGCTCAGTTCTTC,CASSLRRAQFF
TRBV6-2/TRBV6-3,-,TRBJ1-2,-,TGTGCCAGCAGTTTACCCCCTGGCTATGGCTACACCTTC,CASSLPPGYGYTF
TRBV20-1,-,TRBJ2-6,-,TGCAGTGTTCAGGGGGGGCCCTGGGTTCTCTCTGGGGCCAACGTCCTGACTTTC,CSVQGGPWVLSGANVLTF
TRBV18,-,TRBJ1-4,TRBD1,TGTGCCAGCTCATTGCGGACAGGAAGCGAAAAACTGTTTTTT,CASSLRTGSEKLFF
TRBV3-1,once,TRBJ2-7,-,TGTGCCAGCAGCCCCCCGAACCCCGGTGAGACTTCCTACGAGCAGTACTTC,CASSPPNPGETSYEQYF
TRBV3-1,-,TRBJ1-6,TRBD1,TGTGCCAGCAGCCAAAATACAGGGGATTCACCCCTCCACTTT,CASSQNTGDSPLHF
TRBV10-3,-,TRBJ2-7,-,TGTGCCTCAACTTCACAGGGCTTCCACGAGCAGTACTTC,CASTSQGFHEQYF